This T cell receptor beta chain was profiled in a study of T cell responses to AZD1222 COVID-19 vaccine. This CDR3 contains 14 residues. With 4 bases clipped from V and 3 bases from J, the junction kept 6 bases outside the gene matches. Germline V CDR1 and CDR2: SEHNR, FQNEAQ (reference sequence). The protocol was immunoSEQ multiplex PCR, while the TCRdb copy is restricted to in-frame clones and leaves out a portion. The sample includes 150,000 to 200,000 clones, 92% of them seen just once. This clone occurred once. The sequencing here drew on peripheral blood, taken 28 days after the second AZD1222 dose. The V and J genes are TRBV7-9 and TRBJ2-7; 7 nucleotides line up with TRBD2. This clonotype originated in an adult who received the AZD1222 COVID-19 vaccine. The CDR3 region is CASSSAGVIYEQYF. DNA of the CDR3: TGTGCCAGCAGCTCCGCGGGGGTCATCTACGAGCAGTACTTC. Using reference TRBV7-9 and TRBJ2-7 for the parts outside the CDR3, the full variable domain is DTGVSQNPRHKITKRGQNVTFRCDPISEHNRLYWYRQTLGQGPEFLTYFQNEAQLEKSRLLSDRFSAERPKGSFSTLEIQRTEQGDSAMYLCASSSAGVIYEQYFGPGTRLTVT.